These 26 T cell receptor beta chains were sequenced from one sample in a study of a mutant IDH1 vaccine in newly diagnosed glioma. These receptors have no identified antigens. Assay used: immunoSEQ multiplex PCR; TCRdb lists only in-frame clones, some missing. Of over 95,000 clones listed, 85% to 90% are singletons. The time point was: week 11, during vaccination. In the vaccine, a single dose held 300 ug of the mutant IDH1 20-mer peptide, along with topical imiquimod. Here the sequenced sample was PBMCs, taken from a glioma patient whose treatment included an IDH1 peptide vaccine. The receptors come from a woman aged 45-60 years with glioma.

The chain is built from TRBV13 and TRBJ2-7; TRBD2 aligns across 12 bases. CDR1 and CDR2 (germline): PRHDT, FYEKMQ (reference sequence). The CDR3 covers 15 residues. J gave up 5 bases and V 5 bases, and 7 bases lay outside the gene matches. This CDR3 is CASSQKSSGRDEQYF. CDR3 DNA: TGTGCCAGCAGCCAGAAGTCTAGCGGGAGGGACGAGCAGTACTTC.

The CDR3 protein is CASSQREGRTDTQYF. Written as DNA, the CDR3 is TGTGCCAGCAGCCAGCGGGAGGGCCGCACAGATACGCAGTATTTT. The chain carries TRBV7-9 and TRBJ2-3; the match to TRBD2 covers 10 bases. CDR1 is SEHNR and CDR2 is FQNEAQ in the germline V gene (reference sequence). The CDR3 runs to 15 residues. The V and J ends lost 5 bases and 1 base, in that order; junction bases with no gene match: 3.

V usage is TRBV7-3 and J usage is TRBJ2-2; D not resolved. The CDR3 has 14 amino acids. V gave up 5 bases and J gave up 6 bases, with 13 bases separating them. Germline V gene data show CDR1 as SGHTA and CDR2 as FQGTGA. CDR3 bases: TGTGCCAGCAGCCAAACTCCTTTCGCCGGGGAGCTGTTTTTT. This sequence encodes CASSQTPFAGELFF.

CDR3 loop: CASSRQRGGGTEAFF. The CDR3 DNA follows: TGTGCCAGCAGTAGACAGCGAGGGGGGGGCACTGAAGCTTTCTTT. The chain joins TRBV6-5 to TRBJ1-1, with D possibly being TRBD1 (6 bases). With 5 bases removed from V and 4 bases from J, the gap between germline ends came to 17 bases. Germline loops: CDR1 MNHEY, CDR2 SVGAGI. This CDR3 is built from 15 residues.

The J gene is TRBJ1-1, the V gene TRBV5-1; D remains ambiguous. Looked up from germline, CDR1 is SGHRS and CDR2 is YFSETQ. The CDR3 has 12 residues. V was pared by 4 bases and J by 8 bases, with 12 bases between. In DNA form, the CDR3 reads TGCGCCAGCAGCGCGCTGGATGCGGAAGCTTTCTTT. Protein product: CASSALDAEAFF.

The chain is built from TRBV7-3 and TRBJ2-1; D is unclear. The CDR3 length is 11 residues. Per germline, CDR1 SGHTA and CDR2 FQGTGA. The V end lost 8 bases, the J end lost 1 base, and 3 bases lay between the germline ends. This chain's CDR3 is CASGSYNEQFF. CDR3 coding DNA: TGTGCCAGCGGATCCTACAATGAGCAGTTCTTC.

This clone appeared a few times. The CDR3 sequence is CSASTRLEAFF. The CDR3 bases are TGCAGTGCTAGTACCAGGCTTGAAGCTTTCTTT. The chain couples TRBV20-1 to TRBJ1-1; D remains ambiguous. Germline CDR1 DFQATT, CDR2 SNEGSKA (reference sequence). V lost 3 bases to trimming and J lost 7 bases, with 9 bases between them. The CDR3 totals 11 residues.

V and J are TRBV28 and TRBJ2-5; D tentatively reads TRBD1 or TRBD2 (6 bases each). The CDR3 loop spans 15 amino acids. V was pared by 6 bases and J by 4 bases, with 18 bases between. Germline CDR1 is MDHEN and CDR2 is SYDVKM. The CDR3 DNA sequence: TGTGCCAGCAGGCGGGACAACTCCAGGGGAGAGACCCAGTACTTC. This sequence encodes CASRRDNSRGETQYF.

Only one count was recorded for this clone. The J gene is TRBJ1-5, the V gene TRBV2; D may be TRBD1 (5 bases). The CDR3 extends over 13 amino acids. V was cut by 6 bases and J by 1 base, with 7 bases left in between. Germline CDR1 reads SNHLY; CDR2 reads FYNNEI. As DNA, the CDR3 is TGTGCCAGCAGCCGGGACAGCAATCAGCCCCAGCATTTT. Its protein is CASSRDSNQPQHF.

The chain employs TRBV7-2 and TRBJ2-1; 8 nucleotides agree with TRBD2. The CDR3 has 15 residues. The V segment lost 5 bases and the J segment 5 bases; nucleotides outside the gene matches: 8. Germline loops: CDR1 SGHTA, CDR2 FQGNSA. The CDR3 coding sequence is TGTGCCAGCAGCAAACTAGCGGCTTCCCACAATGAGCAGTTCTTC. As protein: CASSKLAASHNEQFF.

J is TRBJ2-7 and V is TRBV7-2; TRBD2 agrees at 14 bases. This CDR3 contains 17 residues. V dropped 4 bases and J dropped 1; count of bases not matched to a gene: 6. CDR1 is SGHTA and CDR2 is FQGNSA in the germline V gene. The CDR3 DNA sequence: TGTGCCAGCAGCTCGGGACTAGCGGGAGAGGGATCCTACGAGCAGTACTTC. Its translation is CASSSGLAGEGSYEQYF.

This chain links TRBV28 with TRBJ2-4; the D is unclear. The CDR3 is 14 amino acids. Trimming pared 2 bases from V and 1 base from J, leaving 6 bases between. CDR1 is MDHEN, CDR2 SYDVKM, per germline. The CDR3 bases are TGTGCCAGCAGTTTAGGCGTCGCCAAAAACATTCAGTACTTC. As protein: CASSLGVAKNIQYF.

The V gene is TRBV27, the J gene TRBJ2-2, with TRBD1 matching over 9 bases. J gave up 3 bases and V 6 bases, and 5 bases lay outside the gene matches. CDR1 is MNHEY and CDR2 is SMNVEV in the germline V gene (reference sequence). CDR3 length: 15 residues. CDR3 amino acids: CASSPGTGYTGELFF. DNA for the CDR3: TGTGCCAGCAGCCCCGGGACAGGGTACACCGGGGAGCTGTTTTTT.

The V call is TRBV7-3, the J call TRBJ1-1, with a possible D match to TRBD1 (6 bases). CDR3 length: 14 amino acids. CDR1 SGHTA and CDR2 FQGTGA come from the germline V gene. Trimming took off 5 bases at V and 5 bases at J, with 15 bases between the two ends. This chain's CDR3 is CASSRSGVGTEAFF. The CDR3 coding sequence is TGTGCCAGCAGCCGATCAGGGGTAGGGACTGAAGCTTTCTTT.

V is TRBV29-1 and J is TRBJ1-2, with D maybe TRBD1 (6 bases). The CDR3 contains 12 residues. Germline assignment: CDR1 SQVTM and CDR2 ANQGSEA. V gave up 4 bases and J gave up 8 bases, with 14 bases separating them. CDR3 nucleotide sequence: TGCAGCGTTGGCGCTTCTACAGGGGGCTACACCTTC. Its translation: CSVGASTGGYTF.

The chain links TRBV27 to TRBJ2-1, with D possibly TRBD1 on 5 matching bases. With 2 bases removed from V and 8 bases from J, the gap between germline ends came to 13 bases. This CDR3 region has 14 residues. Per the germline V gene, CDR1 is MNHEY and CDR2 is SMNVEV (reference sequence). CDR3 region: CASSLLGRVDEQFF. CDR3 DNA: TGTGCCAGCAGTTTACTGGGCAGGGTAGATGAGCAGTTCTTC.

The chain employs TRBV19 and TRBJ2-3; TRBD2 is a possible D gene (6 bases). V lost 1 base to trimming and J lost 3 bases, with 11 bases between them. The length of the CDR3 is 15 residues. The germline V gene has CDR1 LNHDA and CDR2 SQIVND (reference sequence). CDR3 sequence (DNA): TGTGCCAGTAGTATAGGGCAGGGACTGACAGATACGCAGTATTTT. Translated, it gives CASSIGQGLTDTQYF.

The CDR3, as DNA: TGTGCCAGCAGTCGAGCCGGACAGGACTACGAGCAGTACTTC. Protein sequence: CASSRAGQDYEQYF. V is TRBV6-5 and J is TRBJ2-7; 7 nucleotides line up with TRBD1. The V segment lost 5 bases and the J segment 3 bases; nucleotides outside the gene matches: 7. Germline loops: CDR1 MNHEY, CDR2 SVGAGI. The CDR3 sequence is 14 residues long.

The rearrangement uses TRBV11-2 and TRBJ2-7, with D possibly being TRBD2 (6 bases). V was shortened by 1 base and J by 3 bases, with 10 bases between the two germline ends. CDR1 is SGHAT, CDR2 FQNNGV, per germline. The CDR3 sequence is 14 residues long. The CDR3 loop is CASSLGRGFYEQYF. The CDR3, as DNA: TGTGCCAGCAGCTTAGGTCGGGGGTTCTACGAGCAGTACTTC.

This chain links TRBV28 with TRBJ1-1; TRBD1 is a possible D gene (5 bases). Trimming pared 5 bases from V and 4 bases from J, leaving 8 bases between. The CDR3 covers 12 residues. CDR1 and CDR2 from the germline V gene are MDHEN and SYDVKM. CDR3 sequence: CASSQGVTEAFF. CDR3 DNA sequence: TGTGCCAGCAGTCAAGGGGTCACTGAAGCTTTCTTT. Full variable domain (rest looked up from reference TRBV28 and TRBJ1-1): DVKVTQSSRYLVKRTGEKVFLECVQDMDHENMFWYRQDPGLGLRLIYFSYDVKMKEKGDIPEGYSVSREKKERFSLILESASTNQTSMYLCASSQGVTEAFFGQGTRLTVV.

V and J are TRBV12-5 and TRBJ2-1; 9 bases are a match to TRBD2. The trim removed 0 bases at V and 4 bases at J, leaving 7 bases unmatched. The CDR3 length is 17 residues. In germline, CDR1 is LGHNT, CDR2 FRNRAP. CDR3 residues: CASGLVTSGGSYNEQFF. DNA of the CDR3: TGTGCTAGTGGTTTGGTGACTAGCGGCGGATCATACAATGAGCAGTTCTTC.

The chain uses TRBV10-3 and TRBJ2-7, with TRBD1 identical over 8 bases. Germline CDR1 reads ENHRY; CDR2 reads SYGVKD. CDR3 length: 14 residues. The V gene end was trimmed by 4 bases and the J gene end by 5 bases; junction bases not matched to a gene: 7. The CDR3: CAISGDRGINEQYF. The CDR3 region has the DNA TGTGCCATCAGTGGCGACAGGGGAATCAACGAGCAGTACTTC.

The chain is built from TRBV30 and TRBJ2-7, with 7 bases fitting TRBD2. Germline CDR1 GTSNPN, CDR2 SVGIG (reference sequence). Trimming removed 2 bases from V and 3 bases from J; junction bases left unmatched: 4. This CDR3 has 13 residues. This chain's CDR3 is CAWSPGGDYEQYF. CDR3 nucleotide sequence: TGTGCCTGGAGTCCTGGGGGGGACTACGAGCAGTACTTC.

The chain employs TRBV12-5 and TRBJ1-1; D call uncertain. Trimming cost V 1 base and J 5 bases, with 11 bases left between them. The CDR3 is made up of 14 amino acids. Germline-derived CDR1 and CDR2 are LGHNT and FRNRAP. CDR3 region: CASGLEGGRTEAFF. CDR3 DNA: TGTGCTAGTGGTTTGGAGGGTGGGAGGACTGAAGCTTTCTTT.

The rearrangement joins TRBV6-5 to TRBJ1-1; no definite D call. The V end was cut by 5 bases, the J end by 1 base, with 14 bases between. The CDR3 loop spans 15 amino acids. Germline CDR1 reads MNHEY; CDR2 reads SVGAGI. The CDR3 DNA is TGTGCCAGCAGTGCCCTGGGGTCTTCGAACACTGAAGCTTTCTTT. As protein: CASSALGSSNTEAFF.

The table lists this clone with a count of one. The chain combines TRBV19 with TRBJ2-7; a weak D match, TRBD1 (5 bases). V lost 3 bases to trimming and J lost 2 bases, with 14 bases between them. The CDR3 loop spans 15 amino acids. CDR1 and CDR2 (germline): LNHDA, SQIVND (reference sequence). CDR3 sequence: CASSMDGRVTYEQYF. CDR3 nucleotides: TGTGCCAGTAGTATGGATGGCAGGGTAACCTACGAGCAGTACTTC.